This T cell receptor beta chain was found in a study of T cells in Graves' hyperthyroidism and ophthalmopathy. J gave up 4 bases and V 7 bases, and 8 bases lay outside the gene matches. Germline CDR1 is SQVTM and CDR2 is ANQGSEA. CDR3 size: 14 residues. As concerns this clonotype: Antigen: not known.

TCR beta CDR3 region amplification was performed from RNA transcripts. TCR CDR3 underwent first-round RT-PCR with the HTBI primer set. In TCRdb, the multiplex PCR reads were re-called with MiXCR into one record per CDR3 protein. The sample carries under 650,000 distinct CDR3 sequences, roughly 15% recorded once. General study points: Within blood appeared most thyroid clonotypes that had expanded above 0.001. Patients with ophthalmopathy were separated from those with stable hyperthyroidism by a 13 V-J model.

The PBMCs were sourced from fresh peripheral blood (10 ml). This chain uses TRBV29-1 with TRBJ2-2; the match to TRBD1 covers 8 bases. The TCR was taken from a woman in her 30s with Graves' hyperthyroidism. The specimen was blood. The CDR3 loop reads CSAPAGTGTGELFF. CDR3 nucleotides: TGCAGCGCCCCCGCGGGGACAGGCACCGGGGAGCTGTTTTTT.